These 30 T cell receptor beta chains originate from one sample sequenced in a study of T cells in Graves' hyperthyroidism and ophthalmopathy. The investigators amplified TCR beta CDR3 regions from RNA transcripts. The HTBI primer set was used in a first-round RT-PCR of the TCR CDR3. TCRdb re-called the multiplex PCR reads through MiXCR, storing one row per CDR3 protein. The table records roughly 560,000 distinct CDR3 sequences, roughly 15% of them present only once. What was sequenced was blood. Receptors were obtained from a woman aged 40 to 50 with Graves' ophthalmopathy.

This clonotype was observed at least ten times. The V and J genes are TRBV7-2 and TRBJ1-5; D ambiguous. Trimming removed 1 base at V and 9 bases at J, with 7 bases between. The germline V gene has CDR1 SGHTA and CDR2 FQGNSA. The CDR3 is 12 residues long. The CDR3 here is CASSLGDGPQHF. The CDR3 DNA follows: TGTGCCAGCAGCTTAGGTGACGGGCCCCAGCATTTT.

This clonotype has only a few counts. One end of the junction fails to match germline, which may point to a read error. This rearrangement joins TRBV19 to TRBJ1-5, with 7 bases identical to TRBD1. The CDR3 has 13 amino acids. In germline, CDR1 is LNHDA, CDR2 SQIVND (reference sequence). CDR3 protein: CASSRQGNRPQHF. CDR3 bases: TGTGCCAGTAGTCGACAGGGCAATCGGCCCCAGCATTTT.

A word on this clonotype: Relative to the germline gene, one junction end is altered; a read error may explain this. CDR3 nucleotides: TGCAGTGCGCGAGATACGTCCGACTACACAAATACGCAGTATTTT. Translating gives CSARDTSDYTNTQYF. J is TRBJ2-3 and V is TRBV20-1; the D gene is possibly TRBD2 (5 bases). This CDR3 region has 15 residues. Germline values: CDR1 DFQATT, CDR2 SNEGSKA (reference sequence).

This clonotype was seen repeatedly, ten times or more. The chain couples TRBV5-5 to TRBJ2-5; D tentatively reads TRBD1 or TRBD2 (6 bases each). The V gene's germline CDR1 is SGHKS and CDR2 YYEKEE (reference sequence). The CDR3 sequence is 16 residues long. V was clipped by 4 bases and J by 4 bases, with 20 bases between them. The CDR3 is CASSRGGWGSPETQYF. The CDR3 DNA follows: TGTGCCAGCAGCCGAGGGGGGTGGGGGTCCCCAGAGACCCAGTACTTC. Looking up the rest from reference TRBV5-5 and TRBJ2-5 gives the full variable domain: DAGVTQSPTHLIKTRGQQVTLRCSPISGHKSVSWYQQVLGQGPQFIFQYYEKEERGRGNFPDRFSARQFPNYSSELNVNALLLGDSALYLCASSRGGWGSPETQYFGPGTRLLVL.

This clonotype was counted many times. The chain couples TRBV12-5 to TRBJ1-1; D gene uncertain. Per the germline V gene, CDR1 is LGHNT and CDR2 is FRNRAP. The CDR3 covers 11 residues. The V gene lost 7 bases and the J gene lost 7 bases, with 10 bases spanning the gap. The CDR3 loop is CASAWTDEAFF. The CDR3, as DNA: TGTGCTAGTGCCTGGACCGATGAAGCTTTCTTT.

This clonotype showed up many times. The chain recombines TRBV7-2 with TRBJ2-7, with TRBD1 as a possible D gene (5 bases). The CDR3 covers 14 residues. V was shortened by 7 bases and J by 1 base, with 14 bases between the two germline ends. The germline CDR1 and CDR2 sequences are SGHTA and FQGNSA. The CDR3 protein is CASTSVDTSYEQYF. The CDR3 bases are TGTGCCAGCACCTCTGTGGACACTTCCTACGAGCAGTACTTC.

This clonotype has a count of ten or more. This chain connects TRBV28 to TRBJ1-5, with a possible D match to TRBD1 (6 bases). V was pared by 5 bases and J by 8 bases, with 19 bases between. The CDR3 covers 15 residues. Per the germline V gene, CDR1 is MDHEN and CDR2 is SYDVKM. The CDR3 DNA sequence: TGTGCCAGCAGTCGGTCGCGGGGGGCGGGGGAGCCCCAGCATTTT. This codes for CASSRSRGAGEPQHF.

This clonotype was picked up a small number of times. The chain combines TRBV18 with TRBJ1-1; a weak D match, TRBD1 (5 bases). With 1 base removed from V and 1 base from J, the gap between germline ends came to 10 bases. The germline V gene has CDR1 KGHSH and CDR2 LQKENI. The CDR3 contains 15 residues. CDR3 sequence: CASSPRGRKNTEAFF. CDR3 bases: TGTGCCAGCTCACCACGGGGACGGAAGAACACTGAAGCTTTCTTT.

Many counts were recorded for this clonotype. The chain joins TRBV10-3 to TRBJ2-4, with TRBD2 matching 12 bases. Germline CDR1 reads ENHRY; CDR2 reads SYGVKD. The CDR3 consists of 17 residues. J gave up 3 bases and V 4 bases, and 7 bases lay outside the gene matches. The CDR3 is CAISVWTSGNDKNIQYF. The CDR3 DNA follows: TGTGCCATCAGTGTCTGGACTAGCGGGAATGACAAAAACATTCAGTACTTC.

This clonotype was counted at least ten times. The chain uses TRBV11-1 and TRBJ1-3; D gene unclear. Deletions cut 5 bases from V and 0 bases from J, with 14 bases between. CDR1 is SGHAT and CDR2 is FQDESV in the germline V gene (reference sequence). The CDR3 is 16 residues long. CDR3 nucleotide sequence: TGTGCCAGCAGCCTCCCGGACGGTCACTCTGGAAACACCATATATTTT. Amino acids: CASSLPDGHSGNTIYF.

The V gene is TRBV28, the J gene TRBJ2-7, with a weak D call TRBD1 (5 bases). Germline CDR1 MDHEN, CDR2 SYDVKM. The V and J ends lost 5 bases and 6 bases respectively, with 17 bases between them. This CDR3 has 14 residues. CDR3 in amino acids: CASSPRAPRVEQYF. The CDR3 DNA is TGTGCCAGCAGTCCCAGGGCTCCCCGGGTCGAGCAGTACTTC. Full variable domain (missing parts from reference TRBV28 and TRBJ2-7): DVKVTQSSRYLVKRTGEKVFLECVQDMDHENMFWYRQDPGLGLRLIYFSYDVKMKEKGDIPEGYSVSREKKERFSLILESASTNQTSMYLCASSPRAPRVEQYFGPGTRLTVT.

A single count supports this clonotype. The rearrangement links TRBV30 to TRBJ2-5, with D perhaps being TRBD1 or TRBD2 (5 bases each). Germline CDR1 is GTSNPN and CDR2 is SVGIG (reference sequence). This CDR3 comprises 12 residues. The ends were cut back, 4 bases at V and 1 base at J, with 7 bases in the middle. The CDR3 DNA is TGTGCCTGGATGGGGGTCCAAGAGACCCAGTACTTC. This gives the protein CAWMGVQETQYF.

This clonotype was observed many times. V is TRBV27 and J is TRBJ2-2, with TRBD2 matching over 13 bases. CDR1 and CDR2 from the germline V gene are MNHEY and SMNVEV (reference sequence). The CDR3 totals 16 residues. With V trimmed by 5 bases and J by 4 bases, 4 bases remained unmatched. The CDR3 region has the DNA TGTGCCAGCAGTCTGGGGACTAGCGGGATCACCGGGGAGCTGTTTTTT. The encoded protein is CASSLGTSGITGELFF.

V and J are TRBV29-1 and TRBJ2-5; possible D gene TRBD1, 6 bases. V lost 6 bases, J lost 1 base, and 12 bases lay in between. Per the germline V gene, CDR1 is SQVTM and CDR2 is ANQGSEA. This CDR3 has 13 amino acids. CDR3 DNA sequence: TGCAGCGTCAACAGGGTGGTCCAAGAGACCCAGTACTTC. Protein: CSVNRVVQETQYF.

The genes are TRBV6-1 and TRBJ1-1; possible D gene TRBD1, 6 bases. CDR3 length: 14 residues. Germline CDR1 is MNHNS and CDR2 is SASEGT. V shed 6 bases and J shed 6 bases, with 17 bases lying between them. The DNA for the CDR3 is TGTGCCAGCAGAGAACAGGGTGGGTGGCCTGAAGCTTTCTTT. Translating it yields CASREQGGWPEAFF.

This clonotype was picked up a small number of times. The chain uses TRBV11-2 and TRBJ2-7; D remains ambiguous. The CDR3 totals 14 residues. The V end lost 2 bases, the J end lost 0 bases, and 8 bases lay between the germline ends. Germline-derived CDR1 and CDR2 are SGHAT and FQNNGV. The CDR3 spells CASSLNVLSYEQYF. The CDR3 DNA reads as TGTGCCAGCAGCTTAAACGTCCTCTCCTACGAGCAGTACTTC.

This clonotype was counted at least ten times. The V call is TRBV12-3 or TRBV12-4, the J call TRBJ2-4, with 8 bases lining up with TRBD2. This CDR3 is built from 14 residues. J was trimmed by 6 bases and V by 4 bases; bases with no gene match: 5. The CDR3 coding sequence is TGTGCCAGCAGTTGGGGGACTAGAGGAAACATTCAGTACTTC. As protein: CASSWGTRGNIQYF.

This clonotype showed up just a few times. The V and J genes are TRBV7-9 and TRBJ2-5; no definite D call. This CDR3 comprises 15 residues. Germline V CDR1 and CDR2: SEHNR, FQNEAQ (reference sequence). V lost 3 bases and J 4 bases, leaving 15 bases between the germline ends. The CDR3 region is CASSFGSVPGETQYF. CDR3 nucleotides: TGTGCCAGCAGCTTCGGGTCAGTTCCAGGAGAGACCCAGTACTTC.

There are many counts of this clonotype. The chain couples TRBV11-3 to TRBJ2-7; tentative D call: TRBD2 (5 bases). Trimming cost V 5 bases and J 1 base, with 12 bases left between them. CDR3 length: 14 residues. Germline V gene sequence: CDR1 SGHNT, CDR2 YENEEA. The CDR3 nucleotides read TGTGCCAGCAGCCCACGTCGCGGGTCCTACGAGCAGTACTTC. This gives the protein CASSPRRGSYEQYF.

This clonotype was counted at least ten times. V is TRBV20-1 and J is TRBJ2-7; D ambiguous. The germline V gene encodes CDR1 DFQATT and CDR2 SNEGSKA (reference sequence). The ends were cut back, 3 bases at V and 1 base at J, with 13 bases in the middle. This CDR3 has 14 residues. The CDR3 DNA is TGCAGTGCTAGTCAGGTCATTGGTTCCTACGAGCAGTACTTC. Translating gives CSASQVIGSYEQYF.

The genes are TRBV19 and TRBJ2-4; D perhaps matches TRBD2 (6 bases). The germline V gene encodes CDR1 LNHDA and CDR2 SQIVND (reference sequence). Trimming took off 5 bases at V and 6 bases at J, with 14 bases between the two ends. This CDR3 comprises 14 residues. CDR3 bases: TGTGCCAGTAGTTCCGGGACTCATCGAAACATTCAGTACTTC. This translates into CASSSGTHRNIQYF.

At least ten counts were recorded for this clonotype. The chain is built from TRBV4-1 and TRBJ2-7; possibly TRBD1 for D (6 bases). Per the germline V gene, CDR1 is MGHRA and CDR2 is YSYEKL. The CDR3 covers 14 residues. V dropped 1 base and J dropped 3 bases, with 10 bases sitting between them. CDR3 in amino acids: CASSQVRTDYEQYF. The DNA of the CDR3 is TGCGCCAGCAGCCAAGTACGGACAGACTACGAGCAGTACTTC.

This clonotype was picked up many times. The V gene is TRBV20-1, the J gene TRBJ2-7, with 9 bases fitting TRBD1. CDR1 DFQATT and CDR2 SNEGSKA come from the germline V gene (reference sequence). CDR3 size: 15 residues. The V and J ends lost 6 bases and 2 bases, in that order; junction bases with no gene match: 11. The CDR3 sequence: CSAQGTGGAAYEQYF. CDR3 nucleotides: TGCAGTGCCCAAGGTACAGGGGGCGCAGCCTACGAGCAGTACTTC.

This clonotype was counted many times. This sequence joins TRBV12-3 or TRBV12-4 and TRBJ1-5; D perhaps matches TRBD1 (6 bases). This CDR3 is built from 18 residues. The V and J ends lost 6 bases and 1 base respectively, with 22 bases between them. The CDR3: CASSPRGLSFGSNQPQHF. The CDR3 DNA sequence: TGTGCCAGCAGCCCCAGGGGTTTGTCGTTCGGAAGCAATCAGCCCCAGCATTTT.

Ten or more counts support this clonotype. This chain links TRBV6-2 or TRBV6-3 with TRBJ1-2; D gene ambiguous. Germline CDR1 and CDR2: MNHEY and SVGEGT. Trimming left V 7 bases short and J 2 bases short, with 11 bases between. The CDR3 extends over 13 amino acids. The DNA of the CDR3 is TGTGCCAGCAACGCGGCTCTGAACTATGGCTACACCTTC. Amino acids: CASNAALNYGYTF.

V and J are TRBV6-5 and TRBJ1-1; D unresolved. From germline, CDR1 is MNHEY and CDR2 SVGAGI. CDR3 length equals 12 residues. V was cut by 3 bases and J by 8 bases, with 10 bases left in between. The CDR3 is CASSYLDGEAFF. The CDR3, as DNA: TGTGCCAGCAGTTATCTGGACGGCGAAGCTTTCTTT.

This clonotype was counted ten times or more. The chain uses TRBV6-1 and TRBJ2-7, with 9 bases aligning to TRBD1. CDR3 length: 17 amino acids. Looked up from germline, CDR1 is MNHNS and CDR2 is SASEGT. After removal of 1 base from V and 3 bases from J, the junction contained 10 bases not matched to a gene. The CDR3 spells CASSEVLGWTGDYEQYF. Written as DNA, the CDR3 is TGTGCCAGCAGTGAAGTACTCGGCTGGACAGGGGACTACGAGCAGTACTTC.

This clonotype showed up many times. The chain uses TRBV4-2 and TRBJ2-5; D is unclear. V lost 1 base and J lost 1, with 7 bases in between. The CDR3 has 14 amino acids. Germline CDR1 LGHNA, CDR2 YNFKEQ. The CDR3 DNA reads as TGTGCCAGCAGCCAAGGGGCAGGCCAAGAGACCCAGTACTTC. Translation: CASSQGAGQETQYF.

This chain joins TRBV6-2 or TRBV6-3 and TRBJ1-5, with 8 positions matching TRBD1. Germline assignment: CDR1 MNHEY and CDR2 SVGEGT. V lost 7 bases to trimming and J lost 5 bases; unmatched junction nucleotides: 10. The CDR3 covers 15 residues. CDR3 bases: TGTGCCAGCACCACTTCCAGGGGGCTCGATCAGCCCCAGCATTTT. Translated, it gives CASTTSRGLDQPQHF.

The V gene is TRBV19, the J gene TRBJ2-5; D uncertain. CDR3 size: 14 residues. Per germline, CDR1 LNHDA and CDR2 SQIVND (reference sequence). V lost 1 base and J lost 4, with 10 bases in between. The CDR3 region has the DNA TGTGCCAGTAGTATAGGGGCCACGGGAGAGACCCAGTACTTC. Amino acids: CASSIGATGETQYF.